Each of the 2 T cell receptor beta chains below was sequenced from the same sample in a study of CD8+ T cells in alopecia areata. Isolated RNA was reverse transcribed into cDNA used as the sequencing template. Clones were sequenced by immunoSEQ multiplex PCR, and TCRdb holds only the in-frame ones, with some missing. Here the sample spans roughly 200,000 clones, roughly three fifths being singletons. Treatment specified: oral pan-JAK inhibitor, 5-10 mg twice daily. The sample was CD4+ T cells sorted from blood, taken at week 4, from a patient treated with tofacitinib. Source of these receptors: a human donor with alopecia areata.

The chain is built from TRBV29-1 and TRBJ1-2; weak D call: TRBD1 (5 bases). This CDR3 comprises 12 residues. CDR1 is SQVTM, CDR2 ANQGSEA, per germline. Trimming cost V 7 bases and J 3 bases, with 12 bases left between them. The CDR3 sequence is CSGEGTDYGYTF. CDR3 bases: TGCAGCGGGGAGGGGACGGACTATGGCTACACCTTC. The whole variable domain, filled in from reference TRBV29-1 and TRBJ1-2, reads SAVISQKPSRDICQRGTSLTIQCQVDSQVTMMFWYRQQPGQSLTLIATANQGSEATYESGFVIDKFPISRPNLTFSTLTVSNMSPEDSSIYLCSGEGTDYGYTFGSGTRLTVV.

The rearrangement joins TRBV13 to TRBJ1-5; D not resolved. V was clipped by 6 bases and J by 0 bases, with 15 bases between them. The length of the CDR3 is 16 residues. Germline CDR1 PRHDT, CDR2 FYEKMQ (reference sequence). DNA of the CDR3: TGTGCCAGCAGTGGATTCGTAACATTTAGCAATCAGCCCCAGCATTTT. Encoded protein: CASSGFVTFSNQPQHF.